This T cell receptor beta chain is drawn from a study of shared clonotypes between healthy human individuals. Germline CDR1 is SEHNR and CDR2 is FQNEAQ (reference sequence). With V trimmed by 0 bases and J by 4 bases, 4 bases remained unmatched. CDR3 length: 15 residues. As handled by the study authors: From ImmunoSEQ came sequences covering only the junction and carrying no quality scores, so filtering differed. Clones were read by immunoSEQ multiplex PCR, and TCRdb kept only the in-frame ones, dropping some. V, J and clone size are those of that table, while D and trimming were read from the DNA. The sample includes about 500,000 clones, roughly three quarters of them seen just once.

The sample was PBMCs. The chain is built from TRBV7-9 and TRBJ2-3; 7 bases line up with TRBD2. The sequence was collected from a woman between 40 and 55 years old in good health. Some clones in this sample may be carry-over from other donors' samples. CDR3 sequence (DNA): TGTGCCAGCAGCTTAGCGGGAGGGCCCCCAGATACGCAGTATTTT. Amino acid sequence: CASSLAGGPPDTQYF.